This TCR beta chain emerged from a study of blood T cell repertoires in COVID-19. For the study at large: The study drew acute and convalescent COVID-19 samples from the United States, Italy and Spain. In each case, the material was cDNA or gDNA derived from T cells, B-cell-depleted T cells, or PBMCs.

CDR1 is SGDLS, CDR2 YYNGEE, per germline. CDR3 length: 14 amino acids. V dropped 0 bases and J dropped 1 base, with 7 bases sitting between them. Authors' processing steps: Estimation of nucleated cell counts relied on the amplification of reference gene primers. Repertoires were generated with immunoSEQ multiplex PCR, while TCRdb's copy carries only in-frame clones and drops some. From that table come the V and J calls and clone size; the DNA was used to work out D and trimming. The table lists 35,000 to 45,000 clones, approximately 86% of them singletons. The chain is built from TRBV9 and TRBJ1-2; no reliable D call. This TCR derives from a man between 50 and 59 years old with active COVID-19. What was sequenced was peripheral blood. In DNA form, the CDR3 reads TGTGCCAGCAGCGTAGCTACAGATAACTATGGCTACACCTTC. The encoded protein is CASSVATDNYGYTF. Using reference TRBV9 and TRBJ1-2 for the parts outside the CDR3, the full variable domain is DSGVTQTPKHLITATGQRVTLRCSPRSGDLSVYWYQQSLDQGLQFLIQYYNGEERAKGNILERFSAQQFPDLHSELNLSSLELGDSALYFCASSVATDNYGYTFGSGTRLTVV.